Listed below are T cell receptor beta chains from one sample, sequenced in a study of cytomegalovirus exposure and HLA in healthy donors. Assay used: immunoSEQ multiplex PCR; TCRdb lists only in-frame clones, some missing. Altogether more than 85,000 clones are present, around 88% being singletons, with the ten largest covering 1.5% to 2%. Sequencing was carried out using PBMCs. Receptors originate from a man aged 40-50 years in good health and CMV-seronegative. Each CDR3 is given with its conserved first and last residue. Fields, in order: clone size, V gene, CDR3 length, D gene, J gene, CDR3 DNA, CDR3 protein. A D gene is named only where the DNA matches it firmly. A row's size may be missing; if present it is once, few, many or a size class.

once,TRBV19,17,-,TRBJ1-2,TGTGCCAGTAGTTGGAGAGGGCGGAGACAAGAGACTATTGGCTACACCTTC,CASSWRGRRQETIGYTF
-,TRBV7-8,17,TRBD2,TRBJ2-3,TGTGCCAGCAGCAAACTCGGGGGTGCGGGGGGCAGAGATACGCAGTATTTT,CASSKLGGAGGRDTQYF
-,TRBV5-6,16,-,TRBJ1-2,TGTGCCAGCAGCTTGGGGCCCGGGGGTACTGGCTATGGCTACACCTTC,CASSLGPGGTGYGYTF
-,TRBV28,13,-,TRBJ1-2,TGTGCCAGCAGTCCAAGACACGGGGAGGGCTACACCTTC,CASSPRHGEGYTF
-,TRBV9,14,-,TRBJ2-1,TGTGCCAGCAGCCTACTCATAGCTGACGATGAGCAGTTCTTC,CASSLLIADDEQFF
-,TRBV6-5,13,TRBD1,TRBJ1-1,TGTGCCAGCAGTTACTCAGGGGGCCTTGAAGCTTTCTTT,CASSYSGGLEAFF
-,TRBV4-3,17,-,TRBJ2-2,TGCGCCAGCAGCCAGGGGATCGACGGGACTAACACCGGGGAGCTGTTTTTT,CASSQGIDGTNTGELFF
-,TRBV28,14,TRBD1,TRBJ2-6,TGTGCCAGCGGGACAGCCTCTGGGGCCAACGTCCTGACTTTC,CASGTASGANVLTF
-,TRBV5-1,13,TRBD2,TRBJ2-1,TGCGTCCCGCTCCGGGAGGGACTAAGTGAGCAGTTCTTC,CVPLREGLSEQFF
-,TRBV6-5,12,-,TRBJ1-1,TGTGCCACCCAAAGCATGAACACTGAAGCTTTCTTT,CATQSMNTEAFF
-,TRBV5-4,17,TRBD2,TRBJ2-3,TGTGCCAGCAGCTTGGGGCTAGCGGGGGTGCTTGGAGATACGCAGTATTTT,CASSLGLAGVLGDTQYF
once,TRBV15,18,TRBD2,TRBJ2-5,TGTGCCACCAGCAGAGAAGGGAGGGGCCGTGGATGGATGGAGACCCAGTACTTC,CATSREGRGRGWMETQYF
few,TRBV6-5,15,-,TRBJ1-2,TGTGCCAGCAGTTACACCGGGACACCGGACTATGGCTACACCTTC,CASSYTGTPDYGYTF
-,TRBV6-1,15,TRBD1,TRBJ2-1,TGTGCCAGCACCAATCCGGGGACAGGGAGCAATGAGCAGTTCTTC,CASTNPGTGSNEQFF
-,TRBV5-1,12,-,TRBJ2-4,TGCGCCAGCAGCTTGGAGGGAGGCATTCAGTACTTC,CASSLEGGIQYF
-,TRBV4-2,18,TRBD2,TRBJ2-3,TGTGCCAGCAGCCAAGATTCCCCGACTAGCGGGGGGGCTAATACGCAGTATTTT,CASSQDSPTSGGANTQYF
-,TRBV6-5,15,TRBD1,TRBJ1-1,TGTGCCAGCAGTACGGGACAGGGTACGAACACTGAAGCTTTCTTT,CASSTGQGTNTEAFF
-,TRBV7-2,19,-,TRBJ1-1,TGTGCCAGCAGCTTAGCAATAGATGGGAGGGTTACTCCGAACACTGAAGCTTTCTTT,CASSLAIDGRVTPNTEAFF
-,TRBV5-8,14,-,TRBJ1-6,TGTGCCAGCAGCTTGGGCGGAGAGGTCTCACCCCTCCACTTT,CASSLGGEVSPLHF
-,TRBV11-2,16,TRBD2,TRBJ2-5,TGTGCCAGCAGCTTAGTCCTAGCGGGGGGCCAAGAGACCCAGTACTTC,CASSLVLAGGQETQYF
-,TRBV11-2,14,-,TRBJ1-5,TGTGCCAGCAGCATGGTAGGGGTTGGCCAGCCCCAGCATTTT,CASSMVGVGQPQHF
once,TRBV6-5,15,-,TRBJ1-4,TGTGCCAGCAGTTACTCTCAGGGAAGAAACGAAAAACTGTTTTTT,CASSYSQGRNEKLFF
-,TRBV19,13,-,TRBJ1-3,TGTGCCAGTAGTATCGGGGCTGGAAACACCATATATTTT,CASSIGAGNTIYF
-,TRBV14,15,-,TRBJ1-2,TGTGCCAGCAGCCGAGAGGCATCCCCACACTATGGCTACACCTTC,CASSREASPHYGYTF
-,TRBV7-6,16,TRBD1,TRBJ2-2,TGTGCCAGCAGCCTCCGACAGGGGGCGCTTACCGGGGAGCTGTTTTTT,CASSLRQGALTGELFF
-,TRBV29-1,13,-,TRBJ2-1,TGCAGCGTCGGACTTAGCACCTACAATGAGCAGTTCTTC,CSVGLSTYNEQFF
-,TRBV5-1,15,-,TRBJ2-1,TGCGCCAGCAGCTTGGAAGGGGATGAGGACAATGAGCAGTTCTTC,CASSLEGDEDNEQFF
-,TRBV5-1,15,-,TRBJ1-1,TGCGCCAGCAGCCACAGGGACGCTGTGACCACTGAAGCTTTCTTT,CASSHRDAVTTEAFF
-,TRBV18,17,TRBD1,TRBJ1-3,TGTGCCAGCTCACCCCTTTCGACAGGACAGGCTGGAAACACCATATATTTT,CASSPLSTGQAGNTIYF
-,TRBV30,13,-,TRBJ2-3,TGTGCCTGGAGTGTAGGAGACTCCGGTACGCAGTATTTT,CAWSVGDSGTQYF
-,TRBV6-5,14,-,TRBJ2-1,TGTGCCAGCACAAGGGGCCGCTCCTACAATGAGCAGTTCTTC,CASTRGRSYNEQFF
-,TRBV28,15,-,TRBJ1-5,TGTGCCAGCAGAGCGCGGGGGGCGGGCAATCAGCCCCAGCATTTT,CASRARGAGNQPQHF